Here is one T cell receptor beta chain with its context. Its target is not known. The junction departs from the called germline gene at one end, perhaps through a read error. Germline CDR1 MNHEY, CDR2 SVGAGI. The CDR3 runs to 14 residues. The data were produced by immunoSEQ multiplex PCR, yet TCRdb's version contains in-frame clones alone and is incomplete. The data show 200,000 or so clones, about nine tenths seen once. These data come from a study of T cell responses to AZD1222 COVID-19 vaccine. Background on the study: Pooled in the analysis were second doses at about 4 or about 12 weeks.

Study conclusions and caveats: In a largely white British group with more females than males, clonal diversity was possibly underestimated. Spike-specific TCR breadth and depth grew following two AZD1222 doses. There were repertoire samples only from the period after the peak T cell response.

The chain couples TRBV6-5 to TRBJ1-4; tentative D call: TRBD1 (5 bases). The sequence derives from an adult in good health. The source material was peripheral blood, sampled on day 0 of AZD1222 vaccination. In DNA, the CDR3 is TGTGCCAGCAGTTACCCAATTCCCCGACAGCAGACACTATTT. This encodes CASSYPIPRQQTLF.